This T cell receptor (beta chain) was recorded in a study of T cells expressing NK-cell markers. Turning to the study itself: One of eight sequenced donors was HCMV-seronegative; the other seven were seropositive.

With UMIs, 5'RACE template switching was used to make TCR beta cDNA. After re-calling the 5' RACE reads, TCRdb lists one entry per CDR3 protein, DNA absent. This repertoire includes about 450,000 distinct CDR3 sequences. Germline V gene data show CDR1 as DFQATT and CDR2 as SNEGSKA (reference sequence). This CDR3 is 14 amino acids long. V and J are TRBV20-1 and TRBJ2-7. Sequenced input: blood T cells: a sorted CD56 or NKG2C T cell subset, CD4+ or CD8+ T cells, or bulk PBMC T cells (not recorded which). This TCR was recovered from a woman between 18 and 69 years old in good health. The CDR3 sequence: CSASGRQLSYEQYF.